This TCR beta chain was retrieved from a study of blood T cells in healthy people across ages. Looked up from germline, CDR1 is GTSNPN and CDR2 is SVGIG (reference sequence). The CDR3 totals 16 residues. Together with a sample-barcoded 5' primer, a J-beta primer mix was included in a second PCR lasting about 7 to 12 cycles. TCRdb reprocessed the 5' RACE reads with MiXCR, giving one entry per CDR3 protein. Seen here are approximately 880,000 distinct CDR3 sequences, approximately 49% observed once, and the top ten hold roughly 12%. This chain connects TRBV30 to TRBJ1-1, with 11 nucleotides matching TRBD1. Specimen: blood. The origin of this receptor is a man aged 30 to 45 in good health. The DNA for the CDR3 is TGTGTCGATCCTCCGGGACAGGGGGACCAGAACACTGAAGCTTTCTTT. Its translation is CVDPPGQGDQNTEAFF.